Here is one T cell receptor beta chain with its context. This clone was seen a handful of times. It has no known antigen specificity. No qualities accompany the bases; no much larger clone lies one base away. The data originate from a study of graft-versus-host responses after intestinal transplantation (dated by TCRdb to about 2021). The study in broad terms: Multivisceral, liver-intestinal, or isolated intestinal transplants were received by the recipients. Every recipient was given anti-thymocyte globulin induction, followed by approximately 3 years of maintenance tacrolimus and steroids. After intestinal transplantation, graft-versus-host and host-versus-graft alloreactive T cell clones were followed in the graft, circulation and bone marrow using bulk TCR-beta CDR3 sequencing. To identify alloreactive clones, pre-transplant mixed lymphocyte reaction products were sequenced and then compared with unstimulated pre-transplant donor and recipient T cells. A cohort of more than 20 intestinal transplant recipients, including one retransplant, was enrolled, and a few patients lacking pretransplant specimens were excluded. Donor T cell macrochimerism was defined as a peak of at least 4% donor T cells among recipient peripheral blood mononuclear cells. Instead of going to the commercial service, samples from a few later patients were sequenced in-house on an Illumina MiSeq and processed with MiXCR. What the research found in general, with its limitations: The conclusions were limited by the relatively low number and heterogeneity of the intestinal transplant patients. In patients with donor T cell macrochimerism, the allografts had high GvH to HvG T cell clonal ratios. Early after transplant, peak levels of circulating GvH clones were associated with declines in HvG clones. GvH clones were found in recipient bone marrow, and some of the GvH clones appeared earlier in ileal mucosa or blood, which is consistent with an intestinal mucosal origin.

Libraries were constructed by the immunoSEQ multiplex PCR assay. For most patients, genomic DNA was isolated using the Qiagen DNeasy Blood and Tissue Kit and was shipped frozen to Adaptive Biotechnologies for TCR sequencing. For most patients, genomic DNA was subjected to high-throughput TCR-beta CDR3 sequencing by Adaptive Biotechnologies. From the authors' description of their analysis: Adaptive's ImmunoSEQ software was the source of the TCR sequencing data for about 20 patients, while three other patients were processed with MiXCR and VDJtools. To correct CD4 versus CD8 sorting errors, sequences present in both subsets at a frequency ratio below 5:1 were removed. CDR3 nucleotide sequences shared between donor and recipient were removed because their origin could not be assigned. At least 2-fold expansion over unstimulated cells and a minimum CFSE-low frequency of 0.002% (template counts) or 0.001% (read counts) were required for clones to be classified as alloreactive. Clones were considered mappable if detected in sequenced pre-transplant spleen, lymph node, or MLR CFSE-low populations of the donor or recipient. The cumulative frequency of alloreactive clones was calculated as a percentage of all sequences, weighted by copy number. This immuneACCESS table, as held by TCRdb, lists in-frame sequences with V and J called but not all clones. Of the missing ones, under half trace to an unresolved V gene in checked studies; the others have no known cause. The V and J calls and clone size are taken from that table; D and trimming were inferred from the DNA. The sample yields about 85,000 clones; 75% to 90% were counted once. The ten largest account for roughly 15% of the sample.

Taken with the paper, the label for time point translates to: cells obtained before transplantation from donor or recipient. CD3+CD4+ and CD3+CD8+ populations were FACS-sorted from unstimulated pre-transplant donor and recipient cells taken from spleen or lymph nodes. The TCR sequence derives from a human donor who received an intestinal transplant. Sequences were derived from unstimulated CD8+ T cells sorted from spleen or lymph node cells, sampled before intestinal transplant.

In nucleotides, the sequence is TGTGCCAGCAGTGAAGCGGACAGAATCTCTTTCTTT. Translated, it gives CASSEADRISFF. This receptor chain uses TRBV6-1 and TRBJ1-1, with TRBD1 as a weak D call on 6 bases. CDR3 length: 12 amino acids, cysteine to phenylalanine. Only the CDR3 DNA is retained, 36 bases long and in frame from the first base. The germline ends are 11 bases apart after V is trimmed by 0 bases and J by 12 bases. CDR1 and CDR2, looked up from the germline V gene, are MNHNS and SASEGT.